Listed here is a single T cell receptor beta chain. Generated by immunoSEQ multiplex PCR, the TCRdb table keeps only in-frame clones and is missing some. This sample carries approximately 150,000 clones, just over 85% of them seen once, and the ten largest clones take approximately 5%. The record originates from a study of T cell responses to AZD1222 COVID-19 vaccine. After removal of 8 bases from V and 2 bases from J, the junction contained 12 bases not matched to a gene. Per germline, CDR1 LGHNA and CDR2 YNFKEQ. The CDR3 covers 15 residues. Sample: peripheral blood, taken 28 days after the second AZD1222 dose. The receptor's source is an adult who received the AZD1222 COVID-19 vaccine. The chain recombines TRBV4-2 with TRBJ2-7; 7 nucleotides align to TRBD1. Written as DNA, the CDR3 is TGTGCCAGCTCGATGAAGGGGGCGTCAACCTACGAGCAGTACTTC. Encoded protein: CASSMKGASTYEQYF.